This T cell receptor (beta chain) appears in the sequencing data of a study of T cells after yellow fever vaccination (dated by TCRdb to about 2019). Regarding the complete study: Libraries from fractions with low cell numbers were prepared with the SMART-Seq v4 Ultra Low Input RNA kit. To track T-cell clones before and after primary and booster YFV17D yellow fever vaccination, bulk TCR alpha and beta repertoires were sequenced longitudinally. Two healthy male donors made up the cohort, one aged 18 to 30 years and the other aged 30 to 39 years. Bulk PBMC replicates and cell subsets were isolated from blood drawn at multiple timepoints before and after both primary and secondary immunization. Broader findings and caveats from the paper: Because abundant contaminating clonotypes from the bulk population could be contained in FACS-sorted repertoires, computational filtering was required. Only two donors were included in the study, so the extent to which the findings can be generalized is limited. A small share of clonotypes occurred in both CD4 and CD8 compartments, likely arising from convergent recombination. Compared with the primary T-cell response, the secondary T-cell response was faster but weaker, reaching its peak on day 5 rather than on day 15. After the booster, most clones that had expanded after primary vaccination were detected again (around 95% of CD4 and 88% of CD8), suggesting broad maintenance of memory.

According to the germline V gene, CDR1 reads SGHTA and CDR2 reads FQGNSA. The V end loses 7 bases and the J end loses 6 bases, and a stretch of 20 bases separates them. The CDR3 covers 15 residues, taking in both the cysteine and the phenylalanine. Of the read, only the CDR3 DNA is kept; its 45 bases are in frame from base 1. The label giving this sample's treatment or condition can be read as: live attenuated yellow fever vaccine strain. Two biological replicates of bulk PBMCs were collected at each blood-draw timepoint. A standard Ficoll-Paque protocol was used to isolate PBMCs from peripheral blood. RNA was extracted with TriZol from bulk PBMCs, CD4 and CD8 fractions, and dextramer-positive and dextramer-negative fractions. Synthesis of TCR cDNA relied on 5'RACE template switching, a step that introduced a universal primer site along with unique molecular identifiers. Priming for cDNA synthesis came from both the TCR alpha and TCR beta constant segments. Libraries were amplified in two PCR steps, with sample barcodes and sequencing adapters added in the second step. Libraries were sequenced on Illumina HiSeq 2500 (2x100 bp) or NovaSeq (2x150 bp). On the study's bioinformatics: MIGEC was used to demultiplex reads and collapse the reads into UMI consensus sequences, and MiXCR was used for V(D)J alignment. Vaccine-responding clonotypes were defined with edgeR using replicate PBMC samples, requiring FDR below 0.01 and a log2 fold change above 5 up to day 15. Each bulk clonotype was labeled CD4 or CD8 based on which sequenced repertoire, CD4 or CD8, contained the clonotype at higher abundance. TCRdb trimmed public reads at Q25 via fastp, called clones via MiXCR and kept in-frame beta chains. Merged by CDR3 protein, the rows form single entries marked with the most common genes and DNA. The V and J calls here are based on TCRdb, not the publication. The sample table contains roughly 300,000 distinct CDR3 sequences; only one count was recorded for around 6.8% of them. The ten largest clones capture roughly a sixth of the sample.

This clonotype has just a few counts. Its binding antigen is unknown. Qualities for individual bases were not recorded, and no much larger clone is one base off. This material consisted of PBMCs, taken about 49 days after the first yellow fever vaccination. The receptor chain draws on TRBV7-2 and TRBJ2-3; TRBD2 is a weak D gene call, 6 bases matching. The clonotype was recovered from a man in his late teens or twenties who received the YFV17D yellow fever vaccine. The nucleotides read TGTGCCAGCAACAAAGCTCTGGCGGGGACGGATACGCAGTATTTT. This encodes CASNKALAGTDTQYF.